Sequencing of this TCR beta chain was carried out in a study of shared clonotypes between healthy human individuals (dated by TCRdb to the early 2020s). Looking at the study overall: A few men and a couple of women, aged 18 to 49 years, made up the cohort. The study deeply sequenced blood TCR repertoires of several healthy adults to estimate repertoire size and the extent of clonotype sharing between individuals. Libraries were prepared and TCR repertoires were sequenced by different laboratories using diverse techniques, in order to increase sequencing depth and limit assay-specific biases. Each donor's leukapheresis produced roughly between about 0.9 and 9.5 billion PBMCs. For each donor, CD4 naive and CD4 memory were each run on three plates, CD8 naive on two plates, and CD8 memory on one plate.

Healthy HIV-negative adults with no recently reported acute infections or vaccinations were included as donors. All donors were Caucasian adults living in Nashville, Tennessee, USA. CD4+ T cells were enriched through magnetic negative selection, after which naive cells were positively selected on CD45RA and the remaining negative fraction served as the memory subset. Blood was obtained by leukapheresis, after which PBMCs were separated by Ficoll-Histopaque density gradient centrifugation and cryopreserved in liquid nitrogen vapor phase. Analytical flow cytometry was used to check the purity and quantity of each magnetically sorted T cell population. Each sorted fraction had its genomic DNA isolated and then quantified by UV absorbance on a Nanodrop 2000c. Worth noting for this clone: The specificity of this receptor is unknown. Germline and junction disagree at one end, which may indicate a read error.

Findings and caveats that apply to the study as a whole: Larger estimated clonotype richness was generally found for naive subsets than for memory subsets. Across a handful of donors, approximately 4.9% of naive CD4, 3% to 3.5% of naive CD8, around 2.5% of memory CD4, and over 0.35% of memory CD8 clonotypes were shared. Clonotypes shared by all four sorted-subset donors showed higher generation probabilities than non-shared clonotypes. Sampling was restricted to blood, and TCR repertoires in tissues likely differ from the TCR repertoires found in blood. Rarefaction of sorted-subset datasets indicated incomplete sequencing despite the large sequencing depth. Based on pairwise subsampling, the degree of clonotype sharing among donors was expected to be affected by sequencing depth. The small number of donors limited the genetic and exposure-history diversity represented.

The germline V gene (reference sequence) yields MNHNY for CDR1 and SVGAGI for CDR2. Spanning cysteine to phenylalanine, the CDR3 consists of 13 amino acids. Of the read, only the CDR3 DNA is kept; its 39 bases are in frame from base 1. TCR CDR3 regions were amplified from genomic DNA by multiplex PCR using the deep immunoSEQ assay. Extracted genomic DNA from each cell subset was spread evenly across all wells of several immunoSEQ 96-well plates, with each plate serving as a replicate. For sorted subsets, roughly 200 ng of genomic DNA, equivalent to 30,000 or so T cell genomes, went into each replicate PCR. Purified libraries were quantified with a Qubit 3.0 fluorometer, sized on a Bioanalyzer 2100, and re-quantified with the KAPA Library Quantification kit. Each immunoSEQ 96-well plate was sequenced on its own single-read 150-cycle Illumina NextSeq 550 flow cell. From the authors' description of their analysis: Because only junctional sequences without quality scores were contained in the immunoSEQ output, filtering matching that applied to full-length reads could not be performed. Sequences were annotated with PyIR, a Python wrapper for IgBLAST v1.9, and V/J genes and CDR3 were assigned using IMGT germline references. Reads with weak V/J assignments (E-value above 1e-6), missing CDR3, stop codons, out-of-frame junctions, or ambiguous translated residues were removed. V3J clonotypes were defined as sequences sharing the same inferred V gene, J gene, and CDR3 amino acid sequence. Percentage overlap between repertoires was calculated by dividing the number of shared unique clonotypes by the size of the smaller repertoire. RTK rarefaction, the Chao1 estimator, and Recon v2.1 estimates of unobserved clonotypes were used to assess repertoire richness. Generation probabilities were computed with OLGA for all TCRbeta clonotypes obtained by the gDNA method from four donors. TCRdb took over this immuneACCESS table, retaining in-frame rearrangements with V and J assigned. Such tables are incomplete; in checked studies, under half of the missing clones stem from an unresolved V gene, and the remainder is unexplained. Clone size and the V and J calls come from that table; the DNA yielded D and trimming. Here the sample has around 720,000 clones; around 73% occur a single time. The biggest ten clones account for around 1.8% of the sample.

Sequenced input: memory CD4+ T cells sorted from blood. Sample cell subset or site, as interpreted from the label and publication: CD45RA-negative fraction. The clonotype comes from a woman aged 25-40 years in good health. The chain is encoded by TRBV6-6 joined to TRBJ2-7; the D gene is not confidently resolved. The nucleotides are TGTGCCAGCACCGCCCTGGATTCCTACGGGCAGTACTTC. This sequence encodes CASTALDSYGQYF.